This T cell receptor (beta chain) is from a study of blood T cells in healthy people across ages. Points from the study as a whole: Older individuals had lower TCR beta diversity per million T cells (the decline was roughly linear).

Through a sample-barcoded 5' primer and a J-beta primer mix, a second PCR was run for about 7 to 12 cycles. Sequencing of every sample gave 3 million or more CDR3-containing paired-end reads. A single record per CDR3 protein comes from TCRdb applying MiXCR to the 5' RACE reads. Here the sample spans roughly 2 million distinct CDR3 sequences, roughly 52% being singletons. Points on this clonotype: Its specificity is unknown.

The CDR3 length is 13 residues. Germline V gene lookup returns CDR1 KGHDR and CDR2 SFDVKD. V was pared by 8 bases and J by 7 bases, with 16 bases between. This rearrangement joins TRBV24-1 to TRBJ1-2, with D possibly being TRBD1 (5 bases). The origin of this receptor is a woman in her thirties or forties in good health. Sequencing was performed on blood. Here the CDR3 DNA reads TGTGCCACCAAAGGGGCGGCCTGGGCTGGCTACACCTTC. This translates into CATKGAAWAGYTF.